This T cell receptor beta chain derives from a study of blood T cell repertoires in COVID-19 (dated by TCRdb to 2018 to 2020). General notes on the study: The collaborator samples originated in the United States, Italy and Spain and spanned the acute and convalescent phases of COVID-19. The material from the prospective study consisted of cDNA or gDNA derived from T cells, B-cell-depleted T cells, or PBMCs. Deeply sampled blood TCRbeta repertoires from subjects exposed to, actively infected with, or recovered from COVID-19 were included in the dataset. The repertoires were released in a freely available public database intended as a resource for research on the immune response to SARS-CoV-2. The samples were drawn from the first 160 participants of the ongoing ImmuneRACE study and from over 950 subjects provided by 6 global collaborators. Nearly every sample came with metadata listing a de-identified subject ID, COVID-19 status, age in years and sex. Where HLA class I and class II types were available, the types were taken from metadata supplied by the sample provider, not from assay-based typing. Overall study outcomes, separate from this receptor: The amount of clinical and demographic metadata varied by source and participant and was provided uncurated.

The immunoSEQ Assay, a bias-controlled multiplex PCR, was used to amplify TCRbeta CDR3 regions from genomic DNA. Under the source paper's analysis protocol: Within the assay, amplification of reference gene primers was used to estimate how many nucleated cells each sample contained. To quantify the absolute abundance of each unique TCRbeta CDR3 rearrangement, sequence reads were collapsed and filtered. For each sample, productive Simpson clonality was calculated by taking the square root of Simpson's diversity index across productive rearrangements. Imported from immuneACCESS, the table was reduced by TCRdb to in-frame sequences with V and J called. These copies leave out some clones; in studies compared against another copy, an unresolved V gene accounts for under half, and the cause of the remainder is not known. That table furnishes V, J and clone size, whereas the DNA furnished D and trimming. This sample gives about 340,000 clones in total; around nine tenths of them show up just once. The top ten clones comprise about 7% of the sample.

A remark on this clone: Its antigen has not been determined. Nothing much larger sits one base from this clone, and base qualities are not available.

In Seattle, one collaborating source enrolled patients while the infection was active and tracked those patients longitudinally over the course of disease. The collaborating institutions used their own protocols to collect whole blood in K2EDTA tubes. For TCRbeta analysis, collaborators shipped samples in one of three forms: frozen whole blood, isolated PBMCs, or DNA extracted from either of those sample types. In the germline V gene, CDR1 corresponds to SGDLS and CDR2 to YYNGEE. From the cysteine through the phenylalanine, the CDR3 covers 13 amino acids. The DNA shown is the 39-base CDR3, in frame from base 1. V gives up 4 bases and J gives up 6 bases, and the segment between their germline ends measures 11 bases.

This sequence originates from a woman between 70 and 85 years old with COVID-19, enrolled during active disease. The chain is made from TRBV9 and TRBJ2-1; possibly the D gene is TRBD1, per 5 matching bases. Input material: peripheral blood. The CDR3 protein sequence reads: CASSLAGINEQFF. The bases read TGTGCCAGCAGCTTAGCAGGGATCAATGAGCAGTTCTTC.